These 28 T cell receptor beta chains originate from one sample sequenced in a study of T cell repertoires in cytomegalovirus infection. The antigens these receptors bind are not known. TCRdb reprocessed the reads with MiXCR, giving one entry per CDR3 protein. This table has hundreds of thousands of distinct CDR3 sequences, about a third appearing once. This specimen was cultured CD8+ T cells from PBMCs, taken from culture after CMV antigen stimulation. The source of these receptors is a human donor in good health (CMV status not recorded). Some clones in this sample may be carry-over from other donors' samples.

The V and J genes are TRBV12-5 and TRBJ2-2; weak D call: TRBD2 (6 bases). The CDR3 totals 16 residues. Germline loops: CDR1 LGHNT, CDR2 FRNRAP. Trimming took 7 bases from V and 5 from J, leaving 20 bases between them. The CDR3 DNA reads as TGTGCTAGTGTCCCCCCTGCGGACTACGAAACCGGGGAGCTGTTTTTT. This codes for CASVPPADYETGELFF.

This clonotype was counted a few times. The rearrangement uses TRBV20-1 and TRBJ1-6; the D gene is possibly TRBD1 (5 bases). Per germline, CDR1 DFQATT and CDR2 SNEGSKA (reference sequence). Trimming left V 0 bases short and J 7 bases short, with 13 bases between. CDR3 size: 15 residues. CDR3 sequence: CSARDLQGWNSPLHF. Written as DNA, the CDR3 is TGCAGTGCTAGAGATCTTCAGGGTTGGAATTCACCCCTCCACTTT.

V gene TRBV4-3 combines with J gene TRBJ1-5; 8 bases map to TRBD1. The J segment lost 0 bases and the V segment lost 3 bases, leaving 4 bases of the junction unmatched. The CDR3 covers 16 residues. Germline CDR1 and CDR2: LGHNA and YSLEER. DNA of the CDR3: TGCGCCAGCAGCCAGAGACAGGGGACTAGCAATCAGCCCCAGCATTTT. Its translation is CASSQRQGTSNQPQHF.

This clonotype was seen ten or more times. One end of the junction is discordant with germline, which a read error may explain. The chain couples TRBV7-7 to TRBJ2-7; 7 nucleotides agree with TRBD2. The CDR3 spans 13 residues. The germline V gene encodes CDR1 SSHAT and CDR2 FNYEAQ (reference sequence). CDR3 bases: TGTGCTAGCAGCTTAGGGGAGGGGTACGAGCAGTACTTC. Encoded protein: CASSLGEGYEQYF.

The chain recombines TRBV27 with TRBJ2-1; 8 nucleotides match TRBD2. The ends lost 7 bases at V and 5 bases at J; junction bases unmatched: 10. The V gene's germline CDR1 is MNHEY and CDR2 SMNVEV (reference sequence). The CDR3 is 15 residues long. CDR3 bases: TGTGCCAGCACCCCTCGGGGGGGCCGAGACAATGAGCAGTTCTTC. Its translation: CASTPRGGRDNEQFF.

The gene calls are TRBV7-3 and TRBJ1-6; D not certain. Germline CDR1 reads SGHTA; CDR2 reads FQGTGA. The CDR3 sequence is 14 residues long. Trimming shortened V by 1 base and J by 10 bases, and 11 bases separated the two germline ends. CDR3 sequence: CASSLSWGDSPLHF. CDR3 DNA sequence: TGTGCCAGCAGCTTAAGCTGGGGAGACTCACCCCTCCACTTT.

This clonotype has a handful of counts. V and J are TRBV10-3 and TRBJ2-7; D is unresolved. The CDR3 has 12 residues. Trimming stripped 3 bases from V and 5 bases from J, with 8 bases between. Germline CDR1 is ENHRY and CDR2 is SYGVKD. The CDR3, as DNA: TGTGCCATCAGTGACGGTCCTCACGAGCAGTACGTC. Encoded protein: CAISDGPHEQYV.

This clonotype came up a few times. V usage is TRBV20-1 and J usage is TRBJ1-1; 7 nucleotides match TRBD1. Germline assignment: CDR1 DFQATT and CDR2 SNEGSKA (reference sequence). J was trimmed by 4 bases and V by 2 bases; bases with no gene match: 10. This CDR3 has 15 amino acids. In DNA form, the CDR3 reads TGCAGTGCTAGACCCCCGGGGACAGATGGCACTGAAGCTTTCTTT. It encodes CSARPPGTDGTEAFF.

This clonotype turned up a few times. The rearrangement uses TRBV18 and TRBJ1-1; D is perhaps TRBD1 (5 bases). The CDR3 is 14 amino acids. The V gene lost 3 bases and the J gene lost 7 bases, with 15 bases spanning the gap. CDR1 and CDR2 (germline): KGHSH, LQKENI. The CDR3 reads CASSPSSRAFEAFF. As DNA, the CDR3 is TGTGCCAGCTCACCCTCCTCCAGGGCCTTTGAAGCTTTCTTT.

The CDR3 reads CASTGTGGTDTQYF. In DNA, the CDR3 is TGTGCCAGCACCGGGACAGGGGGCACAGATACGCAGTATTTT. The chain combines TRBV6-2 or TRBV6-3 with TRBJ2-3; TRBD1 matches at 10 bases. Germline values: CDR1 MNHEY, CDR2 SVGEGT. The ends lost 7 bases at V and 1 base at J; junction bases unmatched: 2. The CDR3 is made up of 14 amino acids.

The J gene is TRBJ2-1, the V gene TRBV6-1; D perhaps matches TRBD1 (6 bases). Trimming took off 7 bases at V and 6 bases at J, with 10 bases between the two ends. The length of the CDR3 is 12 residues. CDR1 and CDR2 (germline): MNHNS, SASEGT. DNA for the CDR3: TGTGCCAGCACCCCAGGGGTCAATGAGCAGTTCTTC. Protein product: CASTPGVNEQFF.

For this clonotype: Sequence at one end of the junction differs from germline and may be a read error. V usage is TRBV7-2 and J usage is TRBJ2-6; D gene unclear. The CDR3 sequence is 14 residues long. Germline-derived CDR1 and CDR2 are SGHTA and FQGNSA. The CDR3 loop reads CASSFSSGTNVLTF. CDR3 sequence (DNA): TGTGCCAGCAGCTTCAGCTCTGGGACCAACGTCCTGACTTTC.

This clonotype was observed a handful of times. J is TRBJ2-5 and V is TRBV6-1, with D possibly being TRBD1 or TRBD2 (5 bases each). V was pared by 6 bases and J by 4 bases, with 24 bases between. CDR1 and CDR2 from the germline V gene are MNHNS and SASEGT. CDR3 size: 17 residues. DNA for the CDR3: TGTGCCAGCAGGAGAGAGCTTTGGGACGCGCTGGGAGAGACCCAGTACTTC. Translated, it gives CASRRELWDALGETQYF.

This clonotype was detected a few times. The chain is built from TRBV7-9 and TRBJ1-2, with 12 positions matching TRBD1. J was trimmed by 2 bases and V by 2 bases; bases with no gene match: 3. This CDR3 has 16 residues. Germline assignment: CDR1 SEHNR and CDR2 FQNEAQ (reference sequence). For the CDR3, the DNA is TGTGCCAGCAGCTTAAGGGGACAGGGGGCGAACTATGGCTACACCTTC. Translating gives CASSLRGQGANYGYTF. The full variable domain, in which reference TRBV7-9 and TRBJ1-2 provide the parts outside the CDR3, is DTGVSQNPRHKITKRGQNVTFRCDPISEHNRLYWYRQTLGQGPEFLTYFQNEAQLEKSRLLSDRFSAERPKGSFSTLEIQRTEQGDSAMYLCASSLRGQGANYGYTFGSGTRLTVV.

This clonotype was recorded many times. V gene TRBV7-4 combines with J gene TRBJ2-3; D gene ambiguous. There are 14 residues in the CDR3. Germline CDR1 and CDR2: SGHVT and SQSDAQ. Trimming took 6 bases from V and 4 from J, leaving 14 bases between them. This CDR3 reads CASRPDPTADTQYF. For the CDR3, the DNA is TGTGCCAGCAGGCCAGATCCTACGGCAGATACGCAGTATTTT. The variable domain in full, with the rest retrieved from reference TRBV7-4 and TRBJ2-3, is GAGVSQSPRYKVAKRGRDVALRCDSISGHVTLYWYRQTLGQGSEVLTYSQSDAQRDKSGRPSGRFSAERPERSVSTLKIQRTEQGDSAVYLCASRPDPTADTQYFGPGTRLTVL.

V usage is TRBV2 and J usage is TRBJ2-7; TRBD2 matches 8 bases. The CDR3 contains 15 residues. V lost 1 base, J lost 2 bases, and 4 bases stayed unmatched. Germline CDR1 is SNHLY and CDR2 is FYNNEI. CDR3 sequence (DNA): TGTGCCAGCAGTGAAGGCGGGGGGTGGACCTACGAGCAGTACGTC. This sequence encodes CASSEGGGWTYEQYV.

As regards this clonotype: A much larger clone differs from this one at a single base, so this may be a read error. The J gene is TRBJ2-3, the V gene TRBV7-8; the D gene could be TRBD1 or TRBD2 (5 bases each). Trimming took off 2 bases at V and 0 bases at J, with 9 bases between the two ends. This CDR3 has 15 amino acids. From germline, CDR1 is SGHVS and CDR2 FQNEAQ. This CDR3 is CASSLRDQSTDTQYF. For the CDR3, the DNA is TGTGCCAGCAGCTTAAGGGACCAAAGCACAGATACGCAGTATTTT.

J is TRBJ1-4 and V is TRBV15; TRBD1 agrees at 9 bases. With V trimmed by 5 bases and J by 4 bases, 5 bases remained unmatched. CDR3 size: 15 residues. The germline V gene has CDR1 LNHNV and CDR2 YYDKDF (reference sequence). The CDR3 sequence: CATSPKTGGNEKLFF. CDR3 coding DNA: TGTGCCACCAGCCCAAAGACAGGGGGTAATGAAAAACTGTTTTTT.

The chain uses TRBV5-4 and TRBJ1-1, with D possibly matching TRBD1 (6 bases). V was pared by 4 bases and J by 8 bases, with 18 bases between. This CDR3 contains 14 residues. Germline values: CDR1 SGHNT, CDR2 YYREEE (reference sequence). The CDR3 here is CASSPQEWGREAFF. DNA of the CDR3: TGTGCCAGCAGCCCACAAGAGTGGGGGCGAGAAGCTTTCTTT.

J is TRBJ2-1 and V is TRBV28; 10 bases are a match to TRBD2. Germline V lookup: CDR1 MDHEN, CDR2 SYDVKM. The ends lost 4 bases at V and 7 bases at J; junction bases unmatched: 10. CDR3 length: 16 amino acids. This CDR3 is CASSSLSGGALNEQFF. The CDR3, as DNA: TGTGCCAGCAGTTCCCTCAGCGGGGGGGCCCTTAATGAGCAGTTCTTC. The variable domain in full, completed from reference TRBV28 and TRBJ2-1, reads DVKVTQSSRYLVKRTGEKVFLECVQDMDHENMFWYRQDPGLGLRLIYFSYDVKMKEKGDIPEGYSVSREKKERFSLILESASTNQTSMYLCASSSLSGGALNEQFFGPGTRLTVL.

This clonotype was counted a few times. The chain combines TRBV4-1 with TRBJ2-1, with D unresolved. Per germline, CDR1 MGHRA and CDR2 YSYEKL. CDR3 size: 15 residues. V lost 1 base and J 7 bases, leaving 14 bases between the germline ends. The CDR3 DNA is TGCGCCAGCAGCCAAGGCCGGGTCCCCGGGAATGAGCAGTTCTTC. Encoded protein: CASSQGRVPGNEQFF.

In this sample, this clonotype turned up a few times. In DNA, the CDR3 is TGTGCCAGCAGTGAAGAAGGTAGCCCGGGGGATACGCAGTATTTT. As protein: CASSEEGSPGDTQYF. The V and J genes are TRBV6-1 and TRBJ2-3, with a weak D call TRBD2 (5 bases). V gave up 1 base and J gave up 6 bases, with 14 bases separating them. Germline V gives CDR1 MNHNS, CDR2 SASEGT. This CDR3 is built from 15 residues.

The chain uses TRBV20-1 and TRBJ1-2; no clear D gene. V dropped 5 bases and J dropped 5 bases, with 15 bases sitting between them. The CDR3 is made up of 13 amino acids. Per germline, CDR1 DFQATT and CDR2 SNEGSKA (reference sequence). The CDR3 DNA is TGCAGTGCTCCTACTTTTACCGGTTATGGCTACACCTTC. It translates to CSAPTFTGYGYTF.

The chain carries TRBV29-1 and TRBJ2-1, with 10 bases aligning to TRBD2. The CDR3 loop spans 17 amino acids. The J segment lost 1 base and the V segment lost 1 base, leaving 7 bases of the junction unmatched. The V gene's germline CDR1 is SQVTM and CDR2 ANQGSEA. The DNA of the CDR3 is TGCAGCGTTGAAGGTCTAGCGGGGGCGGGGTCCTACAATGAGCAGTTCTTC. It encodes CSVEGLAGAGSYNEQFF.

This clonotype was observed a few times. This chain links TRBV7-9 with TRBJ1-2, with D possibly TRBD1 on 6 matching bases. The CDR3 length is 15 residues. The germline V gene encodes CDR1 SEHNR and CDR2 FQNEAQ (reference sequence). Deletions cut 3 bases from V and 2 bases from J, with 13 bases between. As DNA, the CDR3 is TGTGCCAGCAGCTTCACGCAGGGGCCCAACTATGGCTACACCTTC. Translated: CASSFTQGPNYGYTF.

This sequence joins TRBV29-1 and TRBJ2-7, with a tentative D call TRBD1 (6 bases). The germline V gene encodes CDR1 SQVTM and CDR2 ANQGSEA. The CDR3 runs to 13 residues. The V and J ends lost 3 bases and 2 bases respectively, with 11 bases between them. The CDR3 coding sequence is TGCAGCGTTGAGAGGGACATTCCCTACGAGCAGTACTTC. It translates to CSVERDIPYEQYF.

The table lists this clonotype with many counts. V and J are TRBV7-6 and TRBJ2-6; D uncertain. The CDR3 has 16 amino acids. The V end lost 1 base, the J end lost 4 bases, and 11 bases lay between the germline ends. CDR1 is SGHVS, CDR2 FNYEAQ, per germline. The CDR3 loop reads CASSLEARSGANVLTF. The CDR3 DNA is TGTGCCAGCAGCTTAGAGGCCAGGAGCGGGGCCAACGTCCTGACTTTC.

This rearrangement joins TRBV5-1 to TRBJ1-2; a weak D match, TRBD1 (6 bases). V gave up 7 bases and J gave up 2 bases, with 12 bases separating them. The CDR3 has 13 amino acids. The germline V gene has CDR1 SGHRS and CDR2 YFSETQ. The CDR3 region has the DNA TGCGCCAGCCTGGACAGTGAGAACTATGGCTACACCTTC. This encodes CASLDSENYGYTF.